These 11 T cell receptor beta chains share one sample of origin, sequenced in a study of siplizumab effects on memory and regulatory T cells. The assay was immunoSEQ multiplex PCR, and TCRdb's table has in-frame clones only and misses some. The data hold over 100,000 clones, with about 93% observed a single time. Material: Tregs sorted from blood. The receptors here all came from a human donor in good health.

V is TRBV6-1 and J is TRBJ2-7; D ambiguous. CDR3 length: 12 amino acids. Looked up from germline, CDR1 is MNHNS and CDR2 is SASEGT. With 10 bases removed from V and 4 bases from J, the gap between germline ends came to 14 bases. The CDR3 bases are TGTGCCATCCTCCGAACCCCTTACGAGCAGTACTTC. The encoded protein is CAILRTPYEQYF.

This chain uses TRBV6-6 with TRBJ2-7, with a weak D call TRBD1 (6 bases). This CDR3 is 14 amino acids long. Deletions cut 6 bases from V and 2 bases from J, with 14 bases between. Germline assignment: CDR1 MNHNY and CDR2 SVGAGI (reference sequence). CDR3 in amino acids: CASRTGTPPYEQYF. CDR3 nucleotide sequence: TGTGCCAGCAGGACCGGGACACCTCCCTACGAGCAGTACTTC.

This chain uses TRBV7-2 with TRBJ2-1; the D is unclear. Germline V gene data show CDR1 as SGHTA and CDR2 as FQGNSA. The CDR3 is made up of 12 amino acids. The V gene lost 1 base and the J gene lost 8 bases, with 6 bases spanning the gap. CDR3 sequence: CASSLVGHEQFF. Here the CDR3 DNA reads TGTGCCAGCAGCTTAGTGGGCCATGAGCAGTTCTTC.

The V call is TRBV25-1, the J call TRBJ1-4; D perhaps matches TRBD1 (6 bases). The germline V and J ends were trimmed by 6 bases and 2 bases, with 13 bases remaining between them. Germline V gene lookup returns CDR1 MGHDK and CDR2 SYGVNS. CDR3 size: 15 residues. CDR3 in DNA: TGTGCCAGCAGCGTCAACAGGGCCACTAATGAAAAACTGTTTTTT. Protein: CASSVNRATNEKLFF.

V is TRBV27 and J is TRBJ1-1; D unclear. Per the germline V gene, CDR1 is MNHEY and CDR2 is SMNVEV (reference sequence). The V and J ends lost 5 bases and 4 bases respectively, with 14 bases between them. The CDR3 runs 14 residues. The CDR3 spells CASSARGSGTEAFF. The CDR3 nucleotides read TGTGCCAGCAGTGCACGAGGGTCGGGCACTGAAGCTTTCTTT.

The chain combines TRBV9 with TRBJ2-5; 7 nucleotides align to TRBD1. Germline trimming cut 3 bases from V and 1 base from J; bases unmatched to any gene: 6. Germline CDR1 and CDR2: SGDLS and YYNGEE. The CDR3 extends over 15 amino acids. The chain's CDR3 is CASSALTGPQETQYF. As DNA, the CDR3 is TGTGCCAGCAGCGCTTTGACAGGGCCCCAAGAGACCCAGTACTTC.

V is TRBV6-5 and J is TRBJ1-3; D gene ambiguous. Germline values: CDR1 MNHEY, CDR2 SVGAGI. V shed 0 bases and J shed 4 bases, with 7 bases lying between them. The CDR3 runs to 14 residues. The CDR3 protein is CASSYSLDGNTIYF. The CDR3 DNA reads TGTGCCAGCAGTTACTCCCTGGACGGAAACACCATATATTTT.

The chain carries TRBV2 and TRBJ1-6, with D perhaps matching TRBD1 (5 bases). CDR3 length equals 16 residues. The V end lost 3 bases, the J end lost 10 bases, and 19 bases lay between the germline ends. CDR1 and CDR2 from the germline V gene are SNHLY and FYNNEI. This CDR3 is CASSEDLAGGGSPLHF. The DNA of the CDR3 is TGTGCCAGCAGTGAGGATCTAGCGGGGGGTGGATCACCCCTCCACTTT.

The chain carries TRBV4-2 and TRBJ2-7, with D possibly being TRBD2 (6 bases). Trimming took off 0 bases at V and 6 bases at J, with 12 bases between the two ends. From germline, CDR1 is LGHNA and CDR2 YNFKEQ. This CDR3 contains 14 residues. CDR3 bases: TGTGCCAGCAGCCAAGATGTCCAGGGAGGCGAGCAGTACTTC. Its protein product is CASSQDVQGGEQYF.

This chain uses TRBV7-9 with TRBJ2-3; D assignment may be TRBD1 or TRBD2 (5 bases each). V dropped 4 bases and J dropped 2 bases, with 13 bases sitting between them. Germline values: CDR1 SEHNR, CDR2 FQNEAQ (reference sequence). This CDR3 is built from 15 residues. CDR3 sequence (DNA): TGTGCCAGCAGCTCGCTTGGGGGAAACACAGATACGCAGTATTTT. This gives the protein CASSSLGGNTDTQYF.

This CDR3 is CASSPRTGDQFF. CDR3 coding DNA: TGTGCCAGCTCACCACGAACGGGAGATCAGTTCTTC. The V call is TRBV18, the J call TRBJ2-1, with TRBD2 as a possible D gene (6 bases). There are 12 residues in the CDR3. Germline assignment: CDR1 KGHSH and CDR2 LQKENI. V was pared by 1 base and J by 13 bases, with 11 bases between.